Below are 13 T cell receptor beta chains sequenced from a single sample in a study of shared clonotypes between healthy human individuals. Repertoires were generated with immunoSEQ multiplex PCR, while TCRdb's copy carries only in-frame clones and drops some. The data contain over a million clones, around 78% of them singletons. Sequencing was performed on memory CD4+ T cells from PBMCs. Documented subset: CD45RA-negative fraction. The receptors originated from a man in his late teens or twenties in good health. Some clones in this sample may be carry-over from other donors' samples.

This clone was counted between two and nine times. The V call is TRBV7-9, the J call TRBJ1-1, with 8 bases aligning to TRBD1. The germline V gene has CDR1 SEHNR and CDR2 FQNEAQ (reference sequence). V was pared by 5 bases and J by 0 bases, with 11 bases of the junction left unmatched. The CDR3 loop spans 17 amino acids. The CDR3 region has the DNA TGTGCCAGCAGCCCCAAGGACAGGGCAAGGCTGAACACTGAAGCTTTCTTT. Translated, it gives CASSPKDRARLNTEAFF.

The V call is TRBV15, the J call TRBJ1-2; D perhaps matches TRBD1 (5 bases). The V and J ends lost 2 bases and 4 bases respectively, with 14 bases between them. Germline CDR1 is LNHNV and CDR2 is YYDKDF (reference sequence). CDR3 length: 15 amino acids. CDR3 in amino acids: CATSRSNQGFYGYTF. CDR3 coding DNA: TGTGCCACCAGCAGATCTAACCAGGGATTCTATGGCTACACCTTC.

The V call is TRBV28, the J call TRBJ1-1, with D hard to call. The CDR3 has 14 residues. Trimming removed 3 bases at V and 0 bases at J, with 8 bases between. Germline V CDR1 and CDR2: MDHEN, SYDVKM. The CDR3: CASSFGSMNTEAFF. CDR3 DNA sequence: TGTGCCAGCAGTTTTGGTTCCATGAACACTGAAGCTTTCTTT.

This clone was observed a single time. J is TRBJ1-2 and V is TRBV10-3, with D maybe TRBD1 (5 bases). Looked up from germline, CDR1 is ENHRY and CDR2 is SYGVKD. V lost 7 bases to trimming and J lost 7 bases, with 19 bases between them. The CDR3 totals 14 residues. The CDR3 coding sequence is TGTGCCATCAAGAAGGTCTCCTCCGGGGGTGGCTACACCTTC. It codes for CAIKKVSSGGGYTF.

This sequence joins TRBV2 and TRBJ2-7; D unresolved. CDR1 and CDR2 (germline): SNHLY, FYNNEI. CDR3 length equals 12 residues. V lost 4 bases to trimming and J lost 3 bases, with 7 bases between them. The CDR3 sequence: CASSVKGYEQYF. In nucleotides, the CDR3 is TGTGCCAGCAGTGTCAAGGGCTACGAGCAGTACTTC.

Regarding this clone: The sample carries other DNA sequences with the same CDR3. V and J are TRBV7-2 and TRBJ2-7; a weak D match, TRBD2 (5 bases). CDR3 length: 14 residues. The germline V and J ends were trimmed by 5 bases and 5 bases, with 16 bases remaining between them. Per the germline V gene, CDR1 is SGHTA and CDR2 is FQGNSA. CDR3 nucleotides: TGTGCCAGCAGCCCCCGTGGGAGCGGAGACGAGCAGTACTTC. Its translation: CASSPRGSGDEQYF.

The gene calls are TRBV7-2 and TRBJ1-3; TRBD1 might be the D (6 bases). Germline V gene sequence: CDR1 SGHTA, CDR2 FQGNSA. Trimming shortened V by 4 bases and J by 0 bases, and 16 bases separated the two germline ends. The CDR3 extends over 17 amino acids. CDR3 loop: CASSSGAAGRSGNTIYF. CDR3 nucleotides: TGTGCCAGCAGCTCAGGGGCAGCAGGGCGCTCTGGAAACACCATATATTTT.

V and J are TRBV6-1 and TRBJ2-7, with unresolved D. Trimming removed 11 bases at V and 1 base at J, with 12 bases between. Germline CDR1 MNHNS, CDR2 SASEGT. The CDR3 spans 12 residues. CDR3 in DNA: TGTGCCGGTTTGACACCATCCTACGAGCAGTACTTC. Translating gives CAGLTPSYEQYF.

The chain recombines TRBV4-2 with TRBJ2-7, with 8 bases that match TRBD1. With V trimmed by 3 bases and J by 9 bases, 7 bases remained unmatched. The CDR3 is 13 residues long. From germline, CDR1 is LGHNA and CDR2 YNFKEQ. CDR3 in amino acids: CASSQGTGETQYF. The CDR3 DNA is TGTGCCAGCAGCCAGGGGACAGGAGAAACGCAGTACTTC.

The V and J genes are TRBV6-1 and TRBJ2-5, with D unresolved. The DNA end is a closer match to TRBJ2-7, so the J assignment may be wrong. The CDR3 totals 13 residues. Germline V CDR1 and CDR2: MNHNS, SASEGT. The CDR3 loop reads CASSGPPGYEQYF. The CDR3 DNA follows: TGTGCCAGCAGTGGGCCCCCCGGCTACGAGCAGTACTTC.

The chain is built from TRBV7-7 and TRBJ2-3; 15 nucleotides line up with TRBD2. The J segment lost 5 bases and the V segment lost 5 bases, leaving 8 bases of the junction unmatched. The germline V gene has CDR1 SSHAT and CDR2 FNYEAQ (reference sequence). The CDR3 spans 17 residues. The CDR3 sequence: CASSPRTSGRAQDTQYF. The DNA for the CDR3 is TGTGCCAGCAGCCCCCGGACTAGCGGGAGGGCCCAAGATACGCAGTATTTT.

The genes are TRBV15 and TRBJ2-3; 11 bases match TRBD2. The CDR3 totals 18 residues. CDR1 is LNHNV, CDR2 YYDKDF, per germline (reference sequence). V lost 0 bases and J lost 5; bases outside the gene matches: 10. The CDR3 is CATSRDFGLAGGQDTQYF. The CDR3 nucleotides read TGTGCCACCAGCAGAGATTTTGGGCTAGCGGGAGGTCAAGATACGCAGTATTTT. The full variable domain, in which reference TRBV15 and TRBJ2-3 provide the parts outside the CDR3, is DAMVIQNPRYQVTQFGKPVTLSCSQTLNHNVMYWYQQKSSQAPKLLFHYYDKDFNNEADTPDNFQSRRPNTSFCFLDIRSPGLGDTAMYLCATSRDFGLAGGQDTQYFGPGTRLTVL.

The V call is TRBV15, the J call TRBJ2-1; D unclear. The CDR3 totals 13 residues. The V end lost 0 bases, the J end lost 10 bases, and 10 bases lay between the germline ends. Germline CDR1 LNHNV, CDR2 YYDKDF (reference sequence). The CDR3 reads CATSRDRRVEQFF. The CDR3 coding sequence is TGTGCCACCAGCAGAGATCGACGGGTCGAGCAGTTCTTC.